The TCR beta chain under discussion was sequenced for a study of shared clonotypes between healthy human individuals. Produced via immunoSEQ multiplex PCR; TCRdb's table is partial and in-frame only. The data contain fewer than 850,000 clones, 90% to 98% of them singletons. Terminally differentiated effector memory CD45RA+ cells were excluded by CCR7 positive selection of CD45RO-negative cells. Study results and caveats: Across a handful of donors, naive CD4 shared 5% to 5.5%, naive CD8 over 3%, memory CD4 about 2.4%, memory CD8 more than 0.35%. The researchers took only blood, and tissue repertoires probably look different. It was the non-shared clonotypes that had lower generation probabilities than clonotypes shared by all four donors.

As for this clone: The antigen remains unidentified.

Per germline, CDR1 MNHGY and CDR2 SAAAGT. V was shortened by 3 bases and J by 2 bases, with 15 bases between the two germline ends. This CDR3 comprises 16 residues. The sequencing sample was made of naive CD8+ T cells sorted from blood. V usage is TRBV6-8 and J usage is TRBJ2-3; D possibly corresponds to TRBD1 (5 bases). The receptor's source is a man aged 30 to 39 in good health. The CDR3 loop is CASSYPDSDDTDTQYF. The CDR3 bases are TGTGCCAGCAGTTATCCCGACAGCGACGACACAGATACGCAGTATTTT.